Sequencing of this T cell receptor beta chain was carried out in a study of T cell repertoires in cytomegalovirus infection. As for the study in general: In the study, CMV epitopes included recently identified HLA-C-restricted and well-studied HLA-B-restricted ones. Indications came from public TCR beta signatures; they pointed to CMV infection and to a matching HLA type.

TCRdb ran MiXCR on the reads and lists one entry per CDR3 protein. Of about half a million distinct CDR3 sequences in the sample, under 55% were seen once. In germline, CDR1 is SGHRS, CDR2 YFSETQ. The CDR3 is made up of 16 amino acids. V gave up 0 bases and J gave up 7 bases; unmatched junction bases: 10. Worth noting for this clonotype: Its antigen is undetermined.

This sequence was found in a human donor in good health (CMV status not recorded). Some clones in this sample may be carry-over from other donors' samples. The chain combines TRBV5-1 with TRBJ2-1, with 7 bases aligning to TRBD2. The sequencing here drew on cultured PBMCs, taken from culture after CMV antigen stimulation. This CDR3 is CASSLGETLGGNEQFF. CDR3 in DNA: TGCGCCAGCAGCTTGGGGGAGACTCTGGGGGGGAATGAGCAGTTCTTC.